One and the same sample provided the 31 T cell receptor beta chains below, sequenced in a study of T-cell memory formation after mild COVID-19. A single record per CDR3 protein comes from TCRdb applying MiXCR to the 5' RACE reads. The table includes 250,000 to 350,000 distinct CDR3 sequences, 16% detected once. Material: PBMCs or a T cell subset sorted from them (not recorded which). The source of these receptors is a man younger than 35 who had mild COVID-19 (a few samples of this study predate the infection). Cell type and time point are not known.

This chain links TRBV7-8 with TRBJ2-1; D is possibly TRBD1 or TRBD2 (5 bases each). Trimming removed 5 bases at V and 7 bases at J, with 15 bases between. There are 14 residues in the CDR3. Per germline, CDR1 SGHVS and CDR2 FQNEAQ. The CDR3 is CASSAGTPWNEQFF. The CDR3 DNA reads TGTGCCAGCAGCGCAGGGACCCCTTGGAATGAGCAGTTCTTC.

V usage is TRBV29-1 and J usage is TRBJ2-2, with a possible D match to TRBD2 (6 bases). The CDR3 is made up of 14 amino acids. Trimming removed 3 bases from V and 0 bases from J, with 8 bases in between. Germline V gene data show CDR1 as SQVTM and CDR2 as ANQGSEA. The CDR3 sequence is CSVDPGANTGELFF. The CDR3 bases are TGCAGCGTTGACCCGGGGGCGAACACCGGGGAGCTGTTTTTT.

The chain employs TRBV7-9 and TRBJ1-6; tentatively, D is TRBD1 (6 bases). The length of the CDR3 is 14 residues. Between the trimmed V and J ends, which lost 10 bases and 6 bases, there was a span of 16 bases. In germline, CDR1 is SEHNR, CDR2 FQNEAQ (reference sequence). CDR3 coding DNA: TGTGCCACTCGAGGGGGGTGGCGTAATTCACCCCTCCACTTT. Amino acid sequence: CATRGGWRNSPLHF. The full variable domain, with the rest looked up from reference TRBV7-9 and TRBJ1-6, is DTGVSQNPRHKITKRGQNVTFRCDPISEHNRLYWYRQTLGQGPEFLTYFQNEAQLEKSRLLSDRFSAERPKGSFSTLEIQRTEQGDSAMYLCATRGGWRNSPLHFGNGTRLTVT.

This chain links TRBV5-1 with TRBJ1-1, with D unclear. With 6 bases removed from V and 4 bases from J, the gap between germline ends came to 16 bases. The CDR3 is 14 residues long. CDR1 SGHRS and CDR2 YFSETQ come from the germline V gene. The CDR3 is CASIPADPGTEAFF. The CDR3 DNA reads TGCGCCAGCATCCCGGCTGATCCCGGCACTGAAGCTTTCTTT.

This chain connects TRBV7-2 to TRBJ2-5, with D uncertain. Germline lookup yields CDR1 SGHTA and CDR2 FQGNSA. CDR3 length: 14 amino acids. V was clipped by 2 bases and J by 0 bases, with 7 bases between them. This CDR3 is CASSLLSNQETQYF. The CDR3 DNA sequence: TGTGCCAGCAGCTTATTGTCGAACCAAGAGACCCAGTACTTC.

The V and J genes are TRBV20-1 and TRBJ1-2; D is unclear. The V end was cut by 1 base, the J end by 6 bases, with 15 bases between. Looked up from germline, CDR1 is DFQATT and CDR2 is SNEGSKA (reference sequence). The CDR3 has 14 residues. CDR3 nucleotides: TGCAGTGCTAGAGTACCGGGAAGGCGCAATGGCTACACCTTC. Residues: CSARVPGRRNGYTF.

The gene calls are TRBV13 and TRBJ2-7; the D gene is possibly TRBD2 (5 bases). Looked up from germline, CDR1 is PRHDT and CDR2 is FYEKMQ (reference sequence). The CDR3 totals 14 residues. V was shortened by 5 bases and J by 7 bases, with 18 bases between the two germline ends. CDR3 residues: CASSPSLLRREQYF. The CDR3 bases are TGTGCCAGCAGCCCGAGCCTCTTAAGGAGGGAGCAGTACTTC. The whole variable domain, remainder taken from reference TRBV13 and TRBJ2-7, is AAGVIQSPRHLIKEKRETATLKCYPIPRHDTVYWYQQGPGQDPQFLISFYEKMQSDKGSIPDRFSAQQFSDYHSELNMSSLELGDSALYFCASSPSLLRREQYFGPGTRLTVT.

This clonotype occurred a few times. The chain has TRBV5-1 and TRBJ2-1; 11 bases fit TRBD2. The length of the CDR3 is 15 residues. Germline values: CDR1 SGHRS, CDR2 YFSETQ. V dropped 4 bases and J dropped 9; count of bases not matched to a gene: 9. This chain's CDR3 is CASSGRGSGGAEQFF. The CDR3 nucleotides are TGCGCCAGCAGCGGCAGGGGTAGCGGGGGGGCTGAGCAGTTCTTC.

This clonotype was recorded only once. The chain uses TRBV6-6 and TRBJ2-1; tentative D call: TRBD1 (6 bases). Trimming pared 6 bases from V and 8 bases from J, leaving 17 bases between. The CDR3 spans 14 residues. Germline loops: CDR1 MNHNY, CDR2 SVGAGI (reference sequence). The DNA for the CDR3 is TGTGCCAGCAGAATATACAGGGATGAGGATGAGCAGTTCTTC. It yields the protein CASRIYRDEDEQFF.

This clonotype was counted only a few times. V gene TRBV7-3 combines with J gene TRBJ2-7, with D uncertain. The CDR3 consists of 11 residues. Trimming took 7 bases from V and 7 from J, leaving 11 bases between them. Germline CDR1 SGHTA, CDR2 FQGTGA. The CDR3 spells CASISPREQYV. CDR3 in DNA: TGTGCCAGCATCTCACCCCGGGAGCAGTACGTC.

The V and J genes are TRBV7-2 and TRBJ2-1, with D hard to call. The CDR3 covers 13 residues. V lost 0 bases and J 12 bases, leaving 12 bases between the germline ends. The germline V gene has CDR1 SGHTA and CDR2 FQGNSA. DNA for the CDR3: TGTGCCAGCAGCTTAGCGTCAGACCGCGGGCAGTTCTTC. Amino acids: CASSLASDRGQFF.

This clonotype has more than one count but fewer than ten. This CDR3 is CSVEDLQTGRTSNYGYTF. CDR3 bases: TGCAGCGTTGAAGATCTTCAAACAGGACGAACCTCTAACTATGGCTACACCTTC. The rearrangement joins TRBV29-1 to TRBJ1-2; D may be TRBD1 (5 bases). CDR1 and CDR2 (germline): SQVTM, ANQGSEA. Trimming cost V 0 bases and J 0 bases, with 20 bases left between them. The CDR3 contains 18 residues.

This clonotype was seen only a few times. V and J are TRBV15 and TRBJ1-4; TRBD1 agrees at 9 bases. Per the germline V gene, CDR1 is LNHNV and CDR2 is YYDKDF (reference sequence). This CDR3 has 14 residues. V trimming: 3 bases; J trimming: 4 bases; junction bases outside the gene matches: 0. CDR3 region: CATSRGQGNEKLFF. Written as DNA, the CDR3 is TGTGCCACCAGCAGGGGACAGGGTAATGAAAAACTGTTTTTT.

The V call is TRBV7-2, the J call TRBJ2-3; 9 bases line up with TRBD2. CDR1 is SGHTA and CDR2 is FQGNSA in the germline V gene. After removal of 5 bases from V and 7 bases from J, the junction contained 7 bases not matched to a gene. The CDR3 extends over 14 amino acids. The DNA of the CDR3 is TGTGCCAGCAGCCCTGGACTAGCGAGGAATACGCAGTATTTT. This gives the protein CASSPGLARNTQYF.

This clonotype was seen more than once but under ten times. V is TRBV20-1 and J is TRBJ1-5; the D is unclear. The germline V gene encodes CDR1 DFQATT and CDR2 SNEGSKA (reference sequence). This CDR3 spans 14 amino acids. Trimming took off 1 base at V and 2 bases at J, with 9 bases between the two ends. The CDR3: CSARGGTGNQPQHF. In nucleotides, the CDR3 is TGCAGTGCTAGAGGCGGAACAGGCAATCAGCCCCAGCATTTT.

The CDR3, as DNA: TGTGCCAGCAGCTCGACAGGGGAGGAAGCAGATACGCAGTATTTT. Protein sequence: CASSSTGEEADTQYF. The gene calls are TRBV5-6 and TRBJ2-3; 8 bases are a match to TRBD1. The ends lost 3 bases at V and 4 bases at J; junction bases unmatched: 7. CDR3 length: 15 amino acids. CDR1 and CDR2 from the germline V gene are SGHDT and YYEEEE.

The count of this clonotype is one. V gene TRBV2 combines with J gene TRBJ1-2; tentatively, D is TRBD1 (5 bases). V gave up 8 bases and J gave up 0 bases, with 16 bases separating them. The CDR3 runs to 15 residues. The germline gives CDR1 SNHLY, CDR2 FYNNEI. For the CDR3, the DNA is TGTGCCAGCCGGCGGGGGGAAGTAGCTAACTATGGCTACACCTTC. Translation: CASRRGEVANYGYTF.

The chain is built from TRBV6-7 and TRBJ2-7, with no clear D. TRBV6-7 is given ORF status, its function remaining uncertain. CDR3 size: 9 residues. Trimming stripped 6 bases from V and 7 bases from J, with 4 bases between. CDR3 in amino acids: CASRLEQYF. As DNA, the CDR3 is TGTGCCAGCAGGTTGGAGCAGTACTTC.

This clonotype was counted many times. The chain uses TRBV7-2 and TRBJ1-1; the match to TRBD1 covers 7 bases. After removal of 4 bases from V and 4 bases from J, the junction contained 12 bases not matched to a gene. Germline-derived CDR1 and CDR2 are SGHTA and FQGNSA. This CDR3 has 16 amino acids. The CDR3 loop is CASSWPGRGASTEAFF. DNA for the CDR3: TGTGCCAGCAGCTGGCCGGGCAGGGGGGCTAGCACTGAAGCTTTCTTT.

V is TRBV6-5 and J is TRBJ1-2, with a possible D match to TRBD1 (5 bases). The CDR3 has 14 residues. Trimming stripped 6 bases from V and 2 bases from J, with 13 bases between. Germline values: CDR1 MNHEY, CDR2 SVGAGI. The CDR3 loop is CASRDSGRNYGYTF. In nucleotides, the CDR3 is TGTGCCAGCAGAGACTCGGGACGGAACTATGGCTACACCTTC.

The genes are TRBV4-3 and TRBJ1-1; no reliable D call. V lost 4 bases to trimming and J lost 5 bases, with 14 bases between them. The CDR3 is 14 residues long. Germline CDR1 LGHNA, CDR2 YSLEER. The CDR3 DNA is TGCGCCAGCAGCCCGGGCCTATGGGTGACTGAAGCTTTCTTT. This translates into CASSPGLWVTEAFF.

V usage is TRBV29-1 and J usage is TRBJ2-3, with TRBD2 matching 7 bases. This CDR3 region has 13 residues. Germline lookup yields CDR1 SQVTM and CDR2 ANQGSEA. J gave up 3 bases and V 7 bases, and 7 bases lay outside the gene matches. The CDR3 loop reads CSGGEGPTDTQYF. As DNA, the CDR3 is TGCAGCGGTGGGGAGGGCCCGACAGATACGCAGTATTTT.

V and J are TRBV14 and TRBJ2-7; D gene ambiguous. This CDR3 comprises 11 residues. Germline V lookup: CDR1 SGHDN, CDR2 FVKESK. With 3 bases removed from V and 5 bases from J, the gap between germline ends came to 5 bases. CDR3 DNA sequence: TGTGCCAGCAGCCAGGGAAACGAGCAGTACTTC. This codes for CASSQGNEQYF.

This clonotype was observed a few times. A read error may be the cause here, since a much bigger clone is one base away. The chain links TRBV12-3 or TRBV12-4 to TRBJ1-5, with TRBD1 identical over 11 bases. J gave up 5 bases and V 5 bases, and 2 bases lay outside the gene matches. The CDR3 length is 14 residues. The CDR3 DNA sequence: TGTGCCAGCAGTCGGACAGGGGGCGATCAGCCCCAGCATTTT. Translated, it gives CASSRTGGDQPQHF.

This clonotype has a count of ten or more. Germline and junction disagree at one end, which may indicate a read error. CDR3 sequence: CASSVDNYGYTF. DNA for the CDR3: TGTGCCAGTAGTGTAGACAACTATGGCTACACCTTC. The chain joins TRBV19 to TRBJ1-2, with unresolved D. CDR3 length: 12 amino acids. The germline V gene encodes CDR1 LNHDA and CDR2 SQIVND (reference sequence).

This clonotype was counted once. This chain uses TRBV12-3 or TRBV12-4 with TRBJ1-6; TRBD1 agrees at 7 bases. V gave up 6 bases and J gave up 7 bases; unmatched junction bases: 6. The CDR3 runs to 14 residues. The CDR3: CASSYGTVNSPLHF. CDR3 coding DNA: TGTGCCAGCAGCTACGGGACAGTGAATTCACCCCTCCACTTT.

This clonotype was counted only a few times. CDR3 nucleotide sequence: TGCAGCGTTGCTTCCGGGGATTCCACCGGGGAGCTGTTTTTT. Translation gives CSVASGDSTGELFF. J is TRBJ2-2 and V is TRBV29-1; possibly TRBD2 for D (5 bases). Germline-derived CDR1 and CDR2 are SQVTM and ANQGSEA. Trimming cost V 4 bases and J 4 bases, with 13 bases left between them. The CDR3 runs 14 residues.

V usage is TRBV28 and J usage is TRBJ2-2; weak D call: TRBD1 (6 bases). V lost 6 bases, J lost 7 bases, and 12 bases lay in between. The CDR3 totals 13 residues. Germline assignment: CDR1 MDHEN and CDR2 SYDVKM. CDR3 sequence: CASRRTGYGELFF. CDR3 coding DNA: TGTGCCAGCAGACGTACAGGGTACGGGGAGCTGTTTTTT.

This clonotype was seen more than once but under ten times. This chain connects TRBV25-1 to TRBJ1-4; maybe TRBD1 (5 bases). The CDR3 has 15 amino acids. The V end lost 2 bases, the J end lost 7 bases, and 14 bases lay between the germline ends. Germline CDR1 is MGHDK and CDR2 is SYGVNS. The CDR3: CASSEVWGLTEKLFF. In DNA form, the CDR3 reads TGTGCCAGCAGTGAAGTCTGGGGGTTGACTGAAAAACTGTTTTTT.

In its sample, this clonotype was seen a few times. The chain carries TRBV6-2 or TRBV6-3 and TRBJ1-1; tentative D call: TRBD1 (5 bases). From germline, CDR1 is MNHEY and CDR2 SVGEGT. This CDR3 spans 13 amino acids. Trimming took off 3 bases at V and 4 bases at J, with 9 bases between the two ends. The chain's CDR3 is CASSYEGVTEAFF. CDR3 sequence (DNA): TGTGCCAGCAGTTATGAAGGGGTCACTGAAGCTTTCTTT.

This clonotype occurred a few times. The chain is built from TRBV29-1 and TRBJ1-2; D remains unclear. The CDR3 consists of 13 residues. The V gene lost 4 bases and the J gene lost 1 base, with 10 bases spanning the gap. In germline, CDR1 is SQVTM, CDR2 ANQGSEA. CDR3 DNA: TGCAGCGTTGGAAGACGGAATAACTATGGCTACACCTTC. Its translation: CSVGRRNNYGYTF.